The 16 T cell receptor beta chains below come from one sample, sequenced in a study of cytomegalovirus exposure and HLA in healthy donors. The PCR employed 60 Vbeta primers together with 13 Jbeta primers. Sequencing used immunoSEQ multiplex PCR; TCRdb keeps in-frame clones, though not all of them. The sample yields about 130,000 clones, approximately 70% seen once. Sequenced material: PBMCs. Source of these receptors: a woman aged 55-70 years in good health and CMV-seropositive.

The chain links TRBV2 to TRBJ2-7, with no clear D. Germline CDR1 reads SNHLY; CDR2 reads FYNNEI. The CDR3 length is 11 residues. V was cut by 5 bases and J by 6 bases, with 8 bases left in between. CDR3 bases: TGTGCCAGCAGTACTGTAACCGAGCAGTACTTC. It specifies CASSTVTEQYF.

This sequence joins TRBV18 and TRBJ1-4; no firm D call. The germline V gene encodes CDR1 KGHSH and CDR2 LQKENI. Trimming removed 2 bases at V and 4 bases at J, with 11 bases between. The CDR3 contains 15 residues. The CDR3 coding sequence is TGTGCCAGCTCACCATCTCTTGCCAGTAATGAAAAACTGTTTTTT. This codes for CASSPSLASNEKLFF.

The rearrangement joins TRBV19 to TRBJ1-1; D may be TRBD1 (5 bases). The CDR3 is 12 amino acids. V was shortened by 5 bases and J by 5 bases, with 9 bases between the two germline ends. Germline V gene sequence: CDR1 LNHDA, CDR2 SQIVND (reference sequence). For the CDR3, the DNA is TGTGCCAGTAGTGGGGCGATAACTGAAGCTTTCTTT. It translates to CASSGAITEAFF.

V is TRBV18 and J is TRBJ2-7; D may be TRBD2 (6 bases). CDR1 and CDR2 (germline): KGHSH, LQKENI. V was clipped by 0 bases and J by 4 bases, with 16 bases between them. The CDR3 is made up of 16 amino acids. CDR3 amino acids: CASSPPGTGALYEQYF. The DNA of the CDR3 is TGTGCCAGCTCACCACCAGGGACGGGAGCACTTTACGAGCAGTACTTC.

A remark on this clone: The sample contains more than one DNA sequence encoding this CDR3. This chain uses TRBV6-5 with TRBJ1-1, with no clear D. Deletions cut 3 bases from V and 0 bases from J, with 8 bases between. Per germline, CDR1 MNHEY and CDR2 SVGAGI. This CDR3 has 14 residues. The CDR3 loop reads CASSYTDMNTEAFF. The CDR3 DNA follows: TGTGCCAGCAGTTATACAGATATGAACACTGAAGCTTTCTTT.

The genes are TRBV7-9 and TRBJ1-2; 8 bases align to TRBD1. Germline V CDR1 and CDR2: SEHNR, FQNEAQ (reference sequence). The junction had 3 bases not matched to a gene; V was cut back by 2 bases and J by 4 bases. This CDR3 contains 14 residues. CDR3 nucleotide sequence: TGTGCCAGCAGCTTAACCGGGACAGGCTATGGCTACACCTTC. Translating gives CASSLTGTGYGYTF.

The chain joins TRBV5-1 to TRBJ1-2; D ambiguous. V lost 5 bases and J lost 3, with 8 bases in between. The CDR3 is 12 residues long. Germline CDR1 and CDR2: SGHRS and YFSETQ. CDR3 in amino acids: CASRAGDYGYTF. The DNA for the CDR3 is TGCGCCAGCAGGGCGGGAGACTATGGCTACACCTTC. Variable domain in full (rest from reference TRBV5-1 and TRBJ1-2): KAGVTQTPRYLIKTRGQQVTLSCSPISGHRSVSWYQQTPGQGLQFLFEYFSETQRNKGNFPGRFSGRQFSNSRSEMNVSTLELGDSALYLCASRAGDYGYTFGSGTRLTVV.

This chain joins TRBV5-1 and TRBJ2-3; a possible D gene is TRBD2 (5 bases). CDR3 length: 15 amino acids. The ends were cut back, 4 bases at V and 2 bases at J, with 14 bases in the middle. The germline V gene has CDR1 SGHRS and CDR2 YFSETQ. Here the CDR3 reads CASSLPAEITDTQYF. The CDR3 DNA sequence: TGCGCCAGCAGCCTACCAGCGGAGATCACAGATACGCAGTATTTT.

With respect to this clone: Other nucleotide sequences from this sample produce the same CDR3. The J gene is TRBJ2-6, the V gene TRBV28, with TRBD2 identical over 7 bases. This CDR3 has 15 residues. The ends lost 2 bases at V and 2 bases at J; junction bases unmatched: 0. CDR1 is MDHEN, CDR2 SYDVKM, per germline. CDR3 amino acids: CASSLGGAGANVLTF. The CDR3 nucleotides are TGTGCCAGCAGTTTAGGGGGGGCTGGGGCCAACGTCCTGACTTTC.

This clone has just one count. V and J are TRBV6-6 and TRBJ2-7; 10 bases map to TRBD2. CDR1 and CDR2 from the germline V gene are MNHNY and SVGAGI (reference sequence). CDR3 length: 14 amino acids. The V segment lost 7 bases and the J segment 3 bases; nucleotides outside the gene matches: 6. The DNA of the CDR3 is TGTGCCAGCACCCCGATAGCGGGAGGCTACGAGCAGTACTTC. Protein product: CASTPIAGGYEQYF.

The CDR3 here is CASSMGGGSYNEQFF. In nucleotides, the CDR3 is TGTGCCAGTAGTATGGGCGGGGGCTCCTACAATGAGCAGTTCTTC. The chain is built from TRBV19 and TRBJ2-1, with 7 nucleotides matching TRBD2. V trimming: 3 bases; J trimming: 0 bases; junction bases outside the gene matches: 2. The CDR3 runs to 15 residues. The germline gives CDR1 LNHDA, CDR2 SQIVND (reference sequence). Supplemented by reference TRBV19 and TRBJ2-1, the full variable domain reads DGGITQSPKYLFRKEGQNVTLSCEQNLNHDAMYWYRQDPGQGLRLIYYSQIVNDFQKGDIAEGYSVSREKKESFPLTVTSAQKNPTAFYLCASSMGGGSYNEQFFGPGTRLTVL.

The J gene is TRBJ2-1, the V gene TRBV12-5, with D tentatively TRBD2 (6 bases). CDR3 length: 14 residues. Trimming left V 4 bases short and J 1 base short, with 8 bases between. Germline V gives CDR1 LGHNT, CDR2 FRNRAP. CDR3 in amino acids: CASGSRGSYNEQFF. The CDR3 nucleotides are TGTGCTAGTGGTTCCCGGGGGTCCTACAATGAGCAGTTCTTC.

In its sample, this clone was seen once. The chain is built from TRBV21-1 and TRBJ1-1; the DNA was not used to check the table's D call, TRBD1. TRBV21-1 is shown as a pseudogene. This CDR3 has 13 residues. CDR3 sequence (DNA): TGTGCCAGCAGCAAAGACAGGGGGCGAGAAGCTTTCTTT. It yields the protein CASSKDRGREAFF.

This clone appeared a few times. The rearrangement joins TRBV28 to TRBJ2-2; TRBD2 agrees at 8 bases. The germline V gene encodes CDR1 MDHEN and CDR2 SYDVKM. This CDR3 is 18 amino acids long. J lost 1 base, V lost 4 bases, and 11 bases had no gene match. CDR3 in amino acids: CASSSLGGSGKNTGELFF. In DNA form, the CDR3 reads TGTGCCAGCAGTTCCCTAGGTGGTAGCGGGAAGAACACCGGGGAGCTGTTTTTT.

The V gene is TRBV7-2, the J gene TRBJ1-1; TRBD1 might be the D (5 bases). From germline, CDR1 is SGHTA and CDR2 FQGNSA. Between the trimmed V and J ends, which lost 5 bases and 4 bases, there was a span of 14 bases. The CDR3 loop spans 14 amino acids. Here the CDR3 reads CASSPGHTLTEAFF. CDR3 coding DNA: TGTGCCAGCAGCCCAGGACATACACTCACTGAAGCTTTCTTT.

The rearrangement uses TRBV19 and TRBJ2-7; 9 positions match TRBD2. CDR1 LNHDA and CDR2 SQIVND come from the germline V gene (reference sequence). The CDR3 contains 14 residues. With 3 bases clipped from V and 3 bases from J, the junction kept 3 bases outside the gene matches. This chain's CDR3 is CASSIGTSFYEQYF. CDR3 bases: TGTGCCAGTAGTATCGGGACTAGCTTCTACGAGCAGTACTTC.